This T cell receptor beta chain was identified during a study of T cell responses to AZD1222 COVID-19 vaccine. With regard to this clone: Its antigen is as yet unknown.

Using immunoSEQ multiplex PCR, the repertoire was profiled, and TCRdb retains in-frame clones only, with some absent. The table includes roughly 110,000 clones, roughly 90% detected once. From germline, CDR1 is MDHEN and CDR2 SYDVKM. The CDR3 covers 15 residues. V was clipped by 2 bases and J by 0 bases, with 10 bases between them. Findings and caveats of the study: Repertoires were obtained solely post-peak T cell response. Vaccination with two AZD1222 doses was followed by a rise in Spike-specific TCR breadth and depth. Donors skewed white British and female; clonal diversity was possibly underestimated.

The source is an adult who received the AZD1222 COVID-19 vaccine. The sample was peripheral blood, taken 28 days after the second AZD1222 dose. J is TRBJ1-1 and V is TRBV28; no clear D gene. Here the CDR3 reads CASSLVLVVNTEAFF. CDR3 in DNA: TGTGCCAGCAGTTTAGTGTTAGTAGTGAACACTGAAGCTTTCTTT.